This T cell receptor (beta chain) appears in the sequencing data of a study of OX40 agonist ivuxolimab in advanced cancers. Study details: Recorded diagnoses for dose-escalation patients were hepatocellular carcinoma, melanoma, renal cell or head and neck cancer. Under the entry rules, prior anti-PD-1, anti-PD-L1 or anti-CTLA-4 therapy was allowed, and around 40% had some.

This table comes from immunoSEQ multiplex PCR, and its TCRdb copy is limited to in-frame clones, with some not included. Here the sample spans about 110,000 clones, less than 95% being singletons. Concerning this clone: What it binds is unknown.

This CDR3 is 14 amino acids long. V was cut by 4 bases and J by 0 bases, with 10 bases left in between. Germline loops: CDR1 LGHNA, CDR2 YNFKEQ. Study-wide points: CD4+ and CD8+ blood T cells expanded clonally by week 6 at 0.1 to 3.0 mg/kg.

The chain recombines TRBV4-2 with TRBJ2-7; D gene ambiguous. The sample here was CD4+ or CD8+ T cells sorted from blood, taken in a trial of the OX40 agonist ivuxolimab. The clonotype originates from an adult with an advanced solid tumor such as melanoma, head and neck, liver or kidney cancer. CDR3 nucleotide sequence: TGTGCCAGCAGCCTATCGACGGACTCCTACGAGCAGTACTTC. It encodes CASSLSTDSYEQYF.